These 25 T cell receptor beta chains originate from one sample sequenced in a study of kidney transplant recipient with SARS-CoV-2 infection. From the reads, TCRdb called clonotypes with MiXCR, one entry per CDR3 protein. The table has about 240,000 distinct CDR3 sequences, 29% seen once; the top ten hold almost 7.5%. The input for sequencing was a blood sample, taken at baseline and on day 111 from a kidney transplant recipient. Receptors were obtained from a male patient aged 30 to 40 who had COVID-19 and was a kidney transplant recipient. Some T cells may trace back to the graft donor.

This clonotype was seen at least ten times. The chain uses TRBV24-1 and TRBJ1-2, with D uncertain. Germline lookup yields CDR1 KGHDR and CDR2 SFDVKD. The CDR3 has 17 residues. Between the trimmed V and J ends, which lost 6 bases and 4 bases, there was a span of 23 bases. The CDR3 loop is CATSHRSSTRKTYGYTF. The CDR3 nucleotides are TGTGCCACCAGTCATAGGAGTAGTACCAGAAAGACCTATGGCTACACCTTC.

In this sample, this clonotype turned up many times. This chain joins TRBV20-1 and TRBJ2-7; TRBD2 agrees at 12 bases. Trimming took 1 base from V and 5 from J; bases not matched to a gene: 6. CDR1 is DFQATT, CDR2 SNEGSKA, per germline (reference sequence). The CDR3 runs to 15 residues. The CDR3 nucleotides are TGCAGTGCTAGAGTCCTAGCGGGGGGGGGAGACGAGCAGTACTTC. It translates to CSARVLAGGGDEQYF.

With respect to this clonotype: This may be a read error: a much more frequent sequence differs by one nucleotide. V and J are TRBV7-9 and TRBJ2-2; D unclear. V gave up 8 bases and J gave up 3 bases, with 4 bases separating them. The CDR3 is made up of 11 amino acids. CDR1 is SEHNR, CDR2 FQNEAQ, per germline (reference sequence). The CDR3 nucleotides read TGTGCCAGCGGGTACACCGGGGAGCTGTTTTTT. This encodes CASGYTGELFF.

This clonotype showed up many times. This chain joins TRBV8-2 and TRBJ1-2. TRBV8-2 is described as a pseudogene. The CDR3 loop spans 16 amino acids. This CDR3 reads CGSWYIDSRKTYGYTF. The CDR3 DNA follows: TGTGGCAGTTGGTACATTGATAGCCGAAAGACCTATGGCTACACCTTC.

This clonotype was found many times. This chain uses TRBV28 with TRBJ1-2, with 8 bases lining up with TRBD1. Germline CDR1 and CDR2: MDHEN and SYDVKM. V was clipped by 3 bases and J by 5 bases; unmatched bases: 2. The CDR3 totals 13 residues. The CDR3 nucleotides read TGTGCCAGCAGTTTGCACAGGGGGTATGGCTACACCTTC. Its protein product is CASSLHRGYGYTF.

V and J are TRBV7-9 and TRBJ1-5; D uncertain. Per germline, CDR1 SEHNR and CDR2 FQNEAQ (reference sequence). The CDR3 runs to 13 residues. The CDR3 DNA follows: TGTGACGGCAGCTTAGGAGGGTTTCTGCCCCAGCATTTT. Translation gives CDGSLGGFLPQHF. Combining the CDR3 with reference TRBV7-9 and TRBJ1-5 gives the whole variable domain DTGVSQNPRHKITKRGQNVTFRCDPISEHNRLYWYRQTLGQGPEFLTYFQNEAQLEKSRLLSDRFSAERPKGSFSTLEIQRTEQGDSAMYLCDGSLGGFLPQHFGDGTRLSIL.

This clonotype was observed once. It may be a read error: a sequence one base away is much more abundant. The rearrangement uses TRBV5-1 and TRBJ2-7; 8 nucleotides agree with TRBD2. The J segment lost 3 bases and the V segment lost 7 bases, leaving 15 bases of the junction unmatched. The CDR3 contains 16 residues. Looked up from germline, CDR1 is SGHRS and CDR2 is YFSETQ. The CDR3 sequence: CASGRIGLAGGYEQYF. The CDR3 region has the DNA TGCGCCAGCGGCCGGATCGGACTAGCAGGCGGCTACGAGCAGTACTTC.

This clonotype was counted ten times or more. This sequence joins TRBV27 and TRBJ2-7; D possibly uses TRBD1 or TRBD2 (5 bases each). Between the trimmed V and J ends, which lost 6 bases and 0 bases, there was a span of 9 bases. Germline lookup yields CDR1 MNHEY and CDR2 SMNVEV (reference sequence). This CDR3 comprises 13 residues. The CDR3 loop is CASRGTVSYEQYF. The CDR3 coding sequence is TGTGCCAGCAGGGGGACGGTCTCCTACGAGCAGTACTTC.

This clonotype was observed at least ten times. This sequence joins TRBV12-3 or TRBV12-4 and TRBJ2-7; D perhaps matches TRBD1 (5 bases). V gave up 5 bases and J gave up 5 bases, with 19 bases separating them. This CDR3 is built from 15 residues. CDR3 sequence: CASSPYVTEEHEQYF. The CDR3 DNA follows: TGTGCCAGCAGTCCATACGTGACAGAGGAGCACGAGCAGTACTTC.

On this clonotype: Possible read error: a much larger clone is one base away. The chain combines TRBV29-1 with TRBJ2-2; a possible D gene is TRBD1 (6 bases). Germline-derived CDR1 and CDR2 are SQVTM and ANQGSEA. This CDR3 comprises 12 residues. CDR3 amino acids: CSFGQNTGKLFF. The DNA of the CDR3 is TGCAGCTTTGGACAGAACACCGGGAAGCTGTTTTTT.

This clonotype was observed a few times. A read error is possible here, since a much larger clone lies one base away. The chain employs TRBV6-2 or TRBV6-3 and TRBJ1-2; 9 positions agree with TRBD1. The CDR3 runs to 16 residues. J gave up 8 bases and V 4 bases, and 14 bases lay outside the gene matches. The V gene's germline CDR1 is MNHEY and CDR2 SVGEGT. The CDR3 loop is CASSCATGQGRGGYTF. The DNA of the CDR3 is TGTGCCAGCAGTTGCGCGACGGGACAGGGCAGGGGAGGCTACACCTTC.

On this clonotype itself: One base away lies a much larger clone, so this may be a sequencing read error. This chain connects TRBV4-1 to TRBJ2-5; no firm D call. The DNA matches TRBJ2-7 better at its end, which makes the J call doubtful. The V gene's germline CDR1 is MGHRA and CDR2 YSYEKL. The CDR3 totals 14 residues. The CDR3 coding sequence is TGCGCCAGCAGCCCCCCGTCGGTCGCGGACGAGCAGTACTTC. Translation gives CASSPPSVADEQYF.

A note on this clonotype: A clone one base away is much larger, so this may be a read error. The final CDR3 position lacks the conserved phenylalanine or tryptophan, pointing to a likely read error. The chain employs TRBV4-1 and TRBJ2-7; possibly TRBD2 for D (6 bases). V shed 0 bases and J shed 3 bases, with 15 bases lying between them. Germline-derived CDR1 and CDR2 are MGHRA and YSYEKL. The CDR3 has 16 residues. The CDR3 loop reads CASSQDWAGMLYEQYL. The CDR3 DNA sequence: TGCGCCAGCAGCCAAGATTGGGCGGGAATGCTCTACGAGCAGTACCTC.

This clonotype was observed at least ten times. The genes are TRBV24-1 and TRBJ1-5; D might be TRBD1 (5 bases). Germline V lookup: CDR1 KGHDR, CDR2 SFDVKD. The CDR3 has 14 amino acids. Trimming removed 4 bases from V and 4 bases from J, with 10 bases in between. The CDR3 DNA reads TGTGCCACCAGTGAAACGGGGGGGAATCAGCCCCAGCATTTT. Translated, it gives CATSETGGNQPQHF.

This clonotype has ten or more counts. The CDR3 DNA reads TGTGCCAGCAGCAATGTGGTTAAGGCTGGAAAGACCTATGGCTACACCTTC. Protein: CASSNVVKAGKTYGYTF. This chain connects TRBV11-1 to TRBJ1-2; D remains unclear. V gave up 5 bases and J gave up 4 bases, with 23 bases separating them. The CDR3 length is 17 residues. Per germline, CDR1 SGHAT and CDR2 FQDESV (reference sequence). The full variable domain, its missing parts supplied by reference TRBV11-1 and TRBJ1-2, is EAEVAQSPRYKITEKSQAVAFWCDPISGHATLYWYRQILGQGPELLVQFQDESVVDDSQLPKDRFSAERLKGVDSTLKIQPAELGDSAMYLCASSNVVKAGKTYGYTFGSGTRLTVV.

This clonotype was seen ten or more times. CDR3 nucleotides: TGTGCCACCACGGACAGAGAAGAGACCCAGTACTTC. It yields the protein CATTDREETQYF. The gene calls are TRBV10-3 and TRBJ2-5, with D possibly TRBD1 on 6 matching bases. V was cut by 10 bases and J by 3 bases, with 12 bases left in between. Germline CDR1 reads ENHRY; CDR2 reads SYGVKD. This CDR3 contains 12 residues.

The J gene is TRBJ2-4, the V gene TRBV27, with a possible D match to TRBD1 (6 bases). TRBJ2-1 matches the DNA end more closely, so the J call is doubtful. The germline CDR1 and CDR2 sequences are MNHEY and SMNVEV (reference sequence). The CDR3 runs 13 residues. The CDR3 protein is CASSLLGADKQFF. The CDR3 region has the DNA TGTGCCAGCAGTTTATTGGGGGCGGATAAGCAGTTCTTC.

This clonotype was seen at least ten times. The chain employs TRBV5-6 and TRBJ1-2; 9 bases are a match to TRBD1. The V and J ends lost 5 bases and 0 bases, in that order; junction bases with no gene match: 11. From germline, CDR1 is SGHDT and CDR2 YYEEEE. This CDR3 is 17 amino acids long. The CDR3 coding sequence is TGTGCCAGCAGTTCCGGGACAGGGCGGGTAGCTAACTATGGCTACACCTTC. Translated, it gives CASSSGTGRVANYGYTF.

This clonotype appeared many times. The CDR3 bases are TGTGCCAGCAGCAAGCTTAGCGATCTCGGAAAGACCTATGGCTACACCTTC. Encoded protein: CASSKLSDLGKTYGYTF. The J gene is TRBJ1-2, the V gene TRBV11-3; D gene ambiguous. Germline CDR1 and CDR2: SGHNT and YENEEA. The CDR3 contains 17 residues. The V end lost 5 bases, the J end lost 4 bases, and 23 bases lay between the germline ends.

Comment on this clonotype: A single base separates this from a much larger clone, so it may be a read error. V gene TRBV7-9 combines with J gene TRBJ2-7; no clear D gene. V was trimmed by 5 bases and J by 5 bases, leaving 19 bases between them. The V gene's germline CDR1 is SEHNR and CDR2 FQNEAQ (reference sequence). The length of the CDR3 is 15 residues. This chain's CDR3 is CASSPEKGQPHEQYF. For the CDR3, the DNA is TGTGCCAGCAGCCCCGAGAAAGGCCAACCCCACGAGCAGTACTTC. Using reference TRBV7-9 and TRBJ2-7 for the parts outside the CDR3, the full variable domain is DTGVSQNPRHKITKRGQNVTFRCDPISEHNRLYWYRQTLGQGPEFLTYFQNEAQLEKSRLLSDRFSAERPKGSFSTLEIQRTEQGDSAMYLCASSPEKGQPHEQYFGPGTRLTVT.

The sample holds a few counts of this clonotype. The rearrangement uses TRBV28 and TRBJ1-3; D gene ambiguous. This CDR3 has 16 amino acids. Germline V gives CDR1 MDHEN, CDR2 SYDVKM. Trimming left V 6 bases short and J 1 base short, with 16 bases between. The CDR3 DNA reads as TGTGCCAGCAGCCCCCGGCTTTTGGGATCTGGAAACACCATATATTTT. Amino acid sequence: CASSPRLLGSGNTIYF. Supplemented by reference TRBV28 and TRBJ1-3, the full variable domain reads DVKVTQSSRYLVKRTGEKVFLECVQDMDHENMFWYRQDPGLGLRLIYFSYDVKMKEKGDIPEGYSVSREKKERFSLILESASTNQTSMYLCASSPRLLGSGNTIYFGEGSWLTVV.

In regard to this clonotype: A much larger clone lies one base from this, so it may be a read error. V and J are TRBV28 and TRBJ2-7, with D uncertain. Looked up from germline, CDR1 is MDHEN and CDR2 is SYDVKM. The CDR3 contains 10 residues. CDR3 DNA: TGTGCCAGCAGTGCCTACAAGCAGTACTTC. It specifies CASSAYKQYF.

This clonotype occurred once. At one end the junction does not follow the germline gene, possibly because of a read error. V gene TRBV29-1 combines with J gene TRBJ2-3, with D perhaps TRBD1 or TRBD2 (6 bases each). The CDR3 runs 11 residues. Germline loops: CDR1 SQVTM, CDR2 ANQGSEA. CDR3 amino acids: CSVGASAEQSF. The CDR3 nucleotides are TGCAGCGTGGGGGCTAGCGCTGAGCAGTCCTTC.

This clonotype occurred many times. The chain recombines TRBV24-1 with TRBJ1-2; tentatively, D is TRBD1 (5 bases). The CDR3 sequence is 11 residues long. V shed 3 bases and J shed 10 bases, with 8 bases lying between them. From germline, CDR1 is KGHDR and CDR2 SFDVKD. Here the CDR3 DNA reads TGTGCCACCAGTGATCGGGACCTCTACACCTTC. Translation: CATSDRDLYTF.

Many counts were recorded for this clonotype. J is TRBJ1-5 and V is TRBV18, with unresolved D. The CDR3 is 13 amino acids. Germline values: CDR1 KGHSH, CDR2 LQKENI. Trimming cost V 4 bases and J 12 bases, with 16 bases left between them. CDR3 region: CASSQRTETIQHF. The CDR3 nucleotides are TGTGCCAGCTCACAGAGAACAGAGACTATCCAGCATTTT. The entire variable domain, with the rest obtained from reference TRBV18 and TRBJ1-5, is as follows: NAGVMQNPRHLVRRRGQEARLRCSPMKGHSHVYWYRQLPEEGLKFMVYLQKENIIDESGMPKERFSAEFPKEGPSILRIQQVVRGDSAAYFCASSQRTETIQHFGDGTRLSIL.